This TCR beta chain was identified during a study of long-term antiretroviral therapy in people with HIV. Inclusion required at least two post-ART and at least one pre-ART PBMC samples. With survey level as its setting, the immunoSEQ assay was v3.0. A per-sample goal of roughly 35,000-55,000 T-cell genomes was targeted by sequencing. Some clones are missing from TCRdb's copy, which holds only in-frame ones; the method was immunoSEQ multiplex PCR. The table lists 35,000 to 55,000 clones, about 95% of them singletons. Study findings and constraints: Repertoire dominance by clones expanded before ART was seen at all time points. Among HIV repertoires, CDR3 length ranges were narrower than those of controls.

This clone was seen once. Its antigen remains unidentified. Specimen: unsorted PBMCs, collected 3.7 years after starting antiretroviral therapy. The source is a woman between 45 and 60 years old with HIV.

CDR3 in amino acids: CASMGNTEAFF. In nucleotides, the CDR3 is TGTGCCAGCATGGGGAACACTGAAGCTTTCTTT. The chain joins TRBV2 to TRBJ1-1; no clear D gene. The length of the CDR3 is 11 residues. Trimming pared 7 bases from V and 1 base from J, leaving 4 bases between. Germline assignment: CDR1 SNHLY and CDR2 FYNNEI.